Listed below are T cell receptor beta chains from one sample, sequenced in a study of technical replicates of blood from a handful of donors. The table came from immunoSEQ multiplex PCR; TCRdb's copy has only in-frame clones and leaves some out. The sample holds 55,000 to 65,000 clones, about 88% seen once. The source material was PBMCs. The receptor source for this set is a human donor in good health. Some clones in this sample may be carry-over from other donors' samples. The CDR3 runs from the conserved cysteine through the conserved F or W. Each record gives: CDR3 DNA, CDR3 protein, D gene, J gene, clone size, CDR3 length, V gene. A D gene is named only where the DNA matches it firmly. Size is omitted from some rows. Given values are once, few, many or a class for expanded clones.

DNA: TGTGCCTGGGGACAGGGTGTTTCTGAAGCTTTCTTT; CDR3: CAWGQGVSEAFF; D: TRBD1; J: TRBJ1-1; size: few; length: 12; V: TRBV30
DNA: TGTGCCAGCAGCCAAGATAGAGGGAGGCGATTCTACGAGCAGTACTTC; CDR3: CASSQDRGRRFYEQYF; D: NA; J: TRBJ2-7; size: few; length: 16; V: TRBV14
DNA: TGCGCCAGCAGCTTGGAAGCCGGGAAGCGCGAGCAGTACTTC; CDR3: CASSLEAGKREQYF; D: NA; J: TRBJ2-7; size: NA; length: 14; V: TRBV5-1
DNA: TGTGCCATCAGTGGGGGCGGGAGGGCCTACGAGCAGTACTTC; CDR3: CAISGGGRAYEQYF; D: TRBD2; J: TRBJ2-7; size: NA; length: 14; V: TRBV10-3
DNA: TGTGCCAGCAGGGCCCTGATGGATTCACCCCTCCACTTT; CDR3: CASRALMDSPLHF; D: NA; J: TRBJ1-6; size: NA; length: 13; V: TRBV6-6
DNA: TGTGCCAGCAGTTTAAAGGGGGCGGGAATGAGAGAGCAGTACTTC; CDR3: CASSLKGAGMREQYF; D: NA; J: TRBJ2-7; size: NA; length: 15; V: TRBV7-3
DNA: TGTGCCAGCAGATTGACAGGGAACTACGAGCAGTACTTC; CDR3: CASRLTGNYEQYF; D: TRBD1; J: TRBJ2-7; size: NA; length: 13; V: TRBV25-1
DNA: TGCGCCAGCAGCTTCCTAGCGGGAGTCGGCAATGAGCAGTTCTTC; CDR3: CASSFLAGVGNEQFF; D: TRBD2; J: TRBJ2-1; size: NA; length: 15; V: TRBV5-1
DNA: TGCAGCGTGGCCCCGACAGGGCGCTCCTACAATGAGCAGTTCTTC; CDR3: CSVAPTGRSYNEQFF; D: TRBD1; J: TRBJ2-1; size: NA; length: 15; V: TRBV29-1
DNA: TGTGCCAGCAGCGTGGACATTCAAGAGACCCAGTACTTC; CDR3: CASSVDIQETQYF; D: NA; J: TRBJ2-5; size: NA; length: 13; V: TRBV2
DNA: TGTGCCAGCAGCCGAAGTGCGGGGCAAGAGACCCAGTACTTC; CDR3: CASSRSAGQETQYF; D: NA; J: TRBJ2-5; size: NA; length: 14; V: TRBV7-9
DNA: TGTGCCAGCATCCCGGCAGGGAATAGCAATCAGCCCCAGCATTTT; CDR3: CASIPAGNSNQPQHF; D: NA; J: TRBJ1-5; size: NA; length: 15; V: TRBV6-6
DNA: TGTGCCAGCAGTGACTTACCAGGGGGCGCAGGATCACCCCTCCACTTT; CDR3: CASSDLPGGAGSPLHF; D: TRBD1; J: TRBJ1-6; size: NA; length: 16; V: TRBV6-4
DNA: TGTGCCAGCAGTCCGGACAGGGTCGCTAAAGCTTTCTTT; CDR3: CASSPDRVAKAFF; D: TRBD1; J: TRBJ1-1; size: NA; length: 13; V: TRBV6-5
DNA: TGTGCCAGTACTCGACAGGGAGATATGGGCAATCAGCCCCAGCATTTT; CDR3: CASTRQGDMGNQPQHF; D: TRBD1; J: TRBJ1-5; size: NA; length: 16; V: TRBV19
DNA: TGCGCCAGCAGGAGAGTCCTCGGGGGCACAGATACGCAGTATTTT; CDR3: CASRRVLGGTDTQYF; D: NA; J: TRBJ2-3; size: NA; length: 15; V: TRBV5-1
DNA: TGTGCCAGCAGCACCCTCCTGGTGGTCGGCTCCTACAATGAGCAGTTCTTC; CDR3: CASSTLLVVGSYNEQFF; D: NA; J: TRBJ2-1; size: NA; length: 17; V: TRBV11-2
DNA: TGCGCCAGCAGCCCTGGGACCTGGGGGGGCGGGAATGAGCAGTTCTTC; CDR3: CASSPGTWGGGNEQFF; D: NA; J: TRBJ2-1; size: NA; length: 16; V: TRBV5-1
DNA: TGCAGCGTTGAAGTCGACGAGGGTCAGCCCCAGCATTTT; CDR3: CSVEVDEGQPQHF; D: NA; J: TRBJ1-5; size: NA; length: 13; V: TRBV29-1
DNA: TGTGCCTCCCAGAGCGGGGGATACACAGATACGCAGTATTTT; CDR3: CASQSGGYTDTQYF; D: TRBD2; J: TRBJ2-3; size: once; length: 14; V: TRBV2
DNA: TGCGCCAGCAGCTTCGGGACAGGGGATTCACCCCTCCACTTT; CDR3: CASSFGTGDSPLHF; D: TRBD1; J: TRBJ1-6; size: NA; length: 14; V: TRBV5-1
DNA: TGTGCCAGCAGCCTCCAACAGGGGGCTAACACTGAAGCTTTCTTT; CDR3: CASSLQQGANTEAFF; D: TRBD1; J: TRBJ1-1; size: NA; length: 15; V: TRBV7-2
DNA: TGTGCCAGCGATGTGGGGAGCTCCTATAATTCACCCCTCCACTTT; CDR3: CASDVGSSYNSPLHF; D: NA; J: TRBJ1-6; size: many; length: 15; V: TRBV19
DNA: TGTGCCAGCAGCCAAGATAGCGGGGGGCGATTCACAGATACGCAGTATTTT; CDR3: CASSQDSGGRFTDTQYF; D: TRBD2; J: TRBJ2-3; size: once; length: 17; V: TRBV4-2
DNA: TGTGCCTCAGCGAGGGGGCTGATCAACACTGAAGCTTTCTTT; CDR3: CASARGLINTEAFF; D: TRBD1; J: TRBJ1-1; size: NA; length: 14; V: TRBV30
DNA: TGCGCCAGCAGCCGGACTAGCGGGTCTCAAGAGACCCAGTACTTC; CDR3: CASSRTSGSQETQYF; D: TRBD2; J: TRBJ2-5; size: NA; length: 15; V: TRBV4-3
DNA: TGCGCCAGCAGCCCAGAGAACACCGGGGAGCTGTTTTTT; CDR3: CASSPENTGELFF; D: NA; J: TRBJ2-2; size: once; length: 13; V: TRBV5-1
DNA: TGTGCCAGCAGTGGCGGTCTTGGGAGGGATCACTCCTACGAGCAGTACTTC; CDR3: CASSGGLGRDHSYEQYF; D: TRBD2; J: TRBJ2-7; size: NA; length: 17; V: TRBV2
DNA: TGTGCCAGCAGCTCCCGGTGGACTAGCGCCTACAATGAGCAGTTCTTC; CDR3: CASSSRWTSAYNEQFF; D: TRBD2; J: TRBJ2-1; size: NA; length: 16; V: TRBV7-2
DNA: TGTGCCAGCAGTCGATCCGGAGTTTCCTACAATGAGCAGTTCTTC; CDR3: CASSRSGVSYNEQFF; D: NA; J: TRBJ2-1; size: NA; length: 15; V: TRBV6-5
DNA: TGTGCCAGCAGCTTTGGAGGGAAGGACACTGAAGCTTTCTTT; CDR3: CASSFGGKDTEAFF; D: NA; J: TRBJ1-1; size: NA; length: 14; V: TRBV5-4
DNA: TGTGCCAGCAGCTTAACCCCGCGGGGTTGGAAGGACTATGGCTACACCTTC; CDR3: CASSLTPRGWKDYGYTF; D: NA; J: TRBJ1-2; size: NA; length: 17; V: TRBV7-3
DNA: TGTGCCAGCAGCTTAGGACTGGTCACTGAAGCTTTCTTT; CDR3: CASSLGLVTEAFF; D: NA; J: TRBJ1-1; size: once; length: 13; V: TRBV7-2
DNA: TGTGCCAGTTTTGAAGGGGGCGGGCTGAACACTGAAGCTTTCTTT; CDR3: CASFEGGGLNTEAFF; D: TRBD1; J: TRBJ1-1; size: NA; length: 15; V: TRBV19
DNA: TGTGCCAGCAGCCCCGGGGGATCGGGCGAGCAGTACTTC; CDR3: CASSPGGSGEQYF; D: NA; J: TRBJ2-7; size: NA; length: 13; V: TRBV7-3
DNA: TGTGCCAGCAGTCCCTCGTTCGAGCAGTACTTC; CDR3: CASSPSFEQYF; D: NA; J: TRBJ2-7; size: NA; length: 11; V: TRBV2
DNA: TGTGCCAGCAGTTACTTTGGGACTAGCGGCACAGATACGCAGTATTTT; CDR3: CASSYFGTSGTDTQYF; D: TRBD2; J: TRBJ2-3; size: NA; length: 16; V: TRBV6-5
DNA: TGTGCCAGCAGCCCAAGGGCGACGGGGGGTTTGAGTGGCGAGCAGTACTTC; CDR3: CASSPRATGGLSGEQYF; D: TRBD2; J: TRBJ2-7; size: NA; length: 17; V: TRBV7-2
DNA: TGTGCCAGTAGTCCTGAGACAGGGAACTACGAGCAGTACTTC; CDR3: CASSPETGNYEQYF; D: TRBD1; J: TRBJ2-7; size: NA; length: 14; V: TRBV19
DNA: TGTGCCAGCAGCCCGGTGTCAAGGGGCTATGGCTACACCTTC; CDR3: CASSPVSRGYGYTF; D: NA; J: TRBJ1-2; size: NA; length: 14; V: TRBV7-9
DNA: TGTGCCAGCGGATACAGGAGCTCCTACGAGCAGTACTTC; CDR3: CASGYRSSYEQYF; D: NA; J: TRBJ2-7; size: NA; length: 13; V: TRBV5-6
DNA: TGTGCCAGCAGCAGACAGTCCTACGAGCAGTACTTC; CDR3: CASSRQSYEQYF; D: NA; J: TRBJ2-7; size: NA; length: 12; V: TRBV2
DNA: TGCGCCAGCAGCTTGGCGCGGCCTACGGGGTCCTACGAGCAGTACTTC; CDR3: CASSLARPTGSYEQYF; D: NA; J: TRBJ2-7; size: NA; length: 16; V: TRBV5-1
DNA: TGTGCCAGCAGTGAATTGGGACTAGCCCCCGACGAGCAGTACTTC; CDR3: CASSELGLAPDEQYF; D: TRBD2; J: TRBJ2-7; size: many; length: 15; V: TRBV2
DNA: TGTGCCAGCAGGGGGACAGGGGGCGAGAGCGGCTACACCTTC; CDR3: CASRGTGGESGYTF; D: TRBD1; J: TRBJ1-2; size: NA; length: 14; V: TRBV2
DNA: TGTGCCAGTAGCGCTCAAGACAGACTCCTCTATGGCTACACCTTC; CDR3: CASSAQDRLLYGYTF; D: NA; J: TRBJ1-2; size: NA; length: 15; V: TRBV19
DNA: TGTGCCAGCAGTGAACAGGGGGCGGGGGGCTACACCTTC; CDR3: CASSEQGAGGYTF; D: TRBD1; J: TRBJ1-2; size: NA; length: 13; V: TRBV2
DNA: TGTGCCAGCGGGGGGAACACAGATACGCAGTATTTT; CDR3: CASGGNTDTQYF; D: NA; J: TRBJ2-3; size: NA; length: 12; V: TRBV6-5